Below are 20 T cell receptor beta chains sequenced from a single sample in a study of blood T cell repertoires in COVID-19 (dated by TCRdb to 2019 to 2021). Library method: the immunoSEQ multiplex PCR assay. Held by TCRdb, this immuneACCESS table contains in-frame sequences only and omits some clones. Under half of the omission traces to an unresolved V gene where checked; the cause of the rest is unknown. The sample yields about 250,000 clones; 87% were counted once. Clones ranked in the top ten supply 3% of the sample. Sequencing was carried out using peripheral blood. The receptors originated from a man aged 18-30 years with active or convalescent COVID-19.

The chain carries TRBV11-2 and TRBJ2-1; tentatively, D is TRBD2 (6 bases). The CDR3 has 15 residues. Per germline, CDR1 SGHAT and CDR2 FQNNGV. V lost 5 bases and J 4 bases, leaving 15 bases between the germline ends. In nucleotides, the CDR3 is TGTGCCAGCAGCACCAGCGGGCCCCTTTACAATGAGCAGTTCTTC. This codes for CASSTSGPLYNEQFF. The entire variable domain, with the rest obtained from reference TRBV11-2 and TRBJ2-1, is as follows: EAGVAQSPRYKIIEKRQSVAFWCNPISGHATLYWYQQILGQGPKLLIQFQNNGVVDDSQLPKDRFSAERLKGVDSTLKIQPAKLEDSAVYLCASSTSGPLYNEQFFGPGTRLTVL.

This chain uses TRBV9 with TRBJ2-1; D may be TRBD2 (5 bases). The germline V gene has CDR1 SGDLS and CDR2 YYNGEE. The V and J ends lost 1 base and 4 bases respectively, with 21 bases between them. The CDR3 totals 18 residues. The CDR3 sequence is CASSVIPGREDLYNEQFF. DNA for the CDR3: TGTGCCAGCAGCGTAATCCCCGGACGGGAAGACCTATACAATGAGCAGTTCTTC.

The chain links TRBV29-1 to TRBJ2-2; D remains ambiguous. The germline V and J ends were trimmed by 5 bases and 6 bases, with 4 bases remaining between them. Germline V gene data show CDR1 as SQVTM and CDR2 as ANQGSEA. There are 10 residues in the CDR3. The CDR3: CSVLAGELFF. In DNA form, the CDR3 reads TGCAGCGTTTTAGCCGGGGAGCTGTTTTTT.

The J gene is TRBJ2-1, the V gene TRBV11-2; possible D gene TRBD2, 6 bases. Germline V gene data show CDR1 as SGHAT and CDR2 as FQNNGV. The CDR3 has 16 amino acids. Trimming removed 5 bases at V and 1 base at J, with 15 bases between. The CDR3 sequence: CASSGGGGKSYNEQFF. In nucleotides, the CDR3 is TGTGCCAGCAGCGGGGGTGGAGGGAAGTCCTACAATGAGCAGTTCTTC.

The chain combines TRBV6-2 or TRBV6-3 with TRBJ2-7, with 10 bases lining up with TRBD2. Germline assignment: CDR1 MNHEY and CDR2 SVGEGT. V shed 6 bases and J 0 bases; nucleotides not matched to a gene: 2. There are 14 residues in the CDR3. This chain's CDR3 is CASSRLAGSYEQYF. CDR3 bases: TGTGCCAGCAGCCGACTAGCGGGCTCCTACGAGCAGTACTTC.

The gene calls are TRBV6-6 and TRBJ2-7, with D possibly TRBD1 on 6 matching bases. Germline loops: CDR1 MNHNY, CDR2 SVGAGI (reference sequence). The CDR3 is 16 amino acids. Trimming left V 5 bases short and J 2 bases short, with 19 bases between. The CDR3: CASSRAGETPTYEQYF. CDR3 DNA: TGTGCCAGCAGTCGAGCAGGGGAGACACCGACCTACGAGCAGTACTTC.

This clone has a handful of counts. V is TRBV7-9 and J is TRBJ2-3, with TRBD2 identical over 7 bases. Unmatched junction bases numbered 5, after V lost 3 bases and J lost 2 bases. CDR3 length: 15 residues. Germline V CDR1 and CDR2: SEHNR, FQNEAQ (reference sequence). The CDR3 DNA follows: TGTGCCAGCAGCTTCTGGACTAGGGACACAGATACGCAGTATTTT. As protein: CASSFWTRDTDTQYF.

CDR3 in DNA: TGCGCCAGGCCCCAGACTGGAAACACTGAAGCTTTCTTT. It specifies CARPQTGNTEAFF. The J gene is TRBJ1-1, the V gene TRBV10-1; no clear D gene. V gave up 9 bases and J gave up 2 bases, with 13 bases separating them. The CDR3 totals 13 residues. Per the germline V gene, CDR1 is WNHNN and CDR2 is SYGVQD (reference sequence).

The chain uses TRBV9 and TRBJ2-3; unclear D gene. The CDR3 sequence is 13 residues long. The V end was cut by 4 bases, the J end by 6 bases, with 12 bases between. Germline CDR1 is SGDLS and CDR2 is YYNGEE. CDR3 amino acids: CASSPPTSDTQYF. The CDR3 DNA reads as TGTGCCAGCAGCCCCCCCACTTCTGATACGCAGTATTTT.

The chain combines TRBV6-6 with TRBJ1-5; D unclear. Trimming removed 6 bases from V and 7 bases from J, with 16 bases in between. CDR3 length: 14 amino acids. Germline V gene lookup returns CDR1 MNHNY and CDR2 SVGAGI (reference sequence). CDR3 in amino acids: CASSQGSGGQPQHF. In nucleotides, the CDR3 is TGTGCCAGCAGCCAAGGGAGCGGAGGGCAGCCCCAGCATTTT.

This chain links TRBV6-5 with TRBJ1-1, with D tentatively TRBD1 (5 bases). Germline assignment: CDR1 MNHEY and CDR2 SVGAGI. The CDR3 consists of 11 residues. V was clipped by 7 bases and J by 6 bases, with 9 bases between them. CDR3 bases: TGTGCCAGCACCCGGGGGGCTGAAGCTTTCTTT. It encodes CASTRGAEAFF.

The CDR3 loop is CSVGQRTDTQYF. The DNA of the CDR3 is TGCAGCGTGGGACAGCGCACAGATACGCAGTATTTT. The V and J genes are TRBV29-1 and TRBJ2-3; 7 bases agree with TRBD1. J lost 1 base, V lost 6 bases, and 1 base had no gene match. The CDR3 length is 12 residues. From germline, CDR1 is SQVTM and CDR2 ANQGSEA.

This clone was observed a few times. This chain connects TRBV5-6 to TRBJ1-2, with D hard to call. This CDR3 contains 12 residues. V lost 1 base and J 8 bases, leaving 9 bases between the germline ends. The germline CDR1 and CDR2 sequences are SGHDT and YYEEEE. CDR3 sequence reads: CASSLSRAGYTF. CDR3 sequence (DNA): TGTGCCAGCAGCTTGTCGCGAGCAGGCTACACCTTC.

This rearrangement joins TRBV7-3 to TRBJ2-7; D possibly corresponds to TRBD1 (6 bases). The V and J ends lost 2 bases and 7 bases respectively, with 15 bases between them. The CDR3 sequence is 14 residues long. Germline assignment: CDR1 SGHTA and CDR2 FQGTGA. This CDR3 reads CASSLAGAGKEQYF. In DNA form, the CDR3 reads TGTGCCAGCAGCTTAGCAGGGGCAGGGAAAGAGCAGTACTTC. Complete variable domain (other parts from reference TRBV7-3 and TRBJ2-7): GAGVSQTPSNKVTEKGKYVELRCDPISGHTALYWYRQSLGQGPEFLIYFQGTGAADDSGLPNDRFFAVRPEGSVSTLKIQRTERGDSAVYLCASSLAGAGKEQYFGPGTRLTVT.

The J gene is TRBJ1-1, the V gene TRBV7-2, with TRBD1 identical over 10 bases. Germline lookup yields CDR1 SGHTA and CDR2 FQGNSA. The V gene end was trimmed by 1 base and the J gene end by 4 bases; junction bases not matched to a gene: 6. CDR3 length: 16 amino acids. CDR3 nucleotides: TGTGCCAGCAGCTTAGTAGCGGGACAGGGGATCACTGAAGCTTTCTTT. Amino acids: CASSLVAGQGITEAFF.

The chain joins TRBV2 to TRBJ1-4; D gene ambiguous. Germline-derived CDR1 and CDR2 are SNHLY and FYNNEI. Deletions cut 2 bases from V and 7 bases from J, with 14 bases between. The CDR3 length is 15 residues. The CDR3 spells CASSETVVGGEKLFF. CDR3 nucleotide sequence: TGTGCCAGCAGTGAAACGGTCGTAGGAGGTGAAAAACTGTTTTTT.

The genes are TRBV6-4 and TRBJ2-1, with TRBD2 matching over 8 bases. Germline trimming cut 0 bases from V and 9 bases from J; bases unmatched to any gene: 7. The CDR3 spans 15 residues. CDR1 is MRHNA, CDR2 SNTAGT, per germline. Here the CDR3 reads CASSDSIGGAGEQFF. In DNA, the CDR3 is TGTGCCAGCAGTGACTCGATCGGGGGGGCTGGTGAGCAGTTCTTC.

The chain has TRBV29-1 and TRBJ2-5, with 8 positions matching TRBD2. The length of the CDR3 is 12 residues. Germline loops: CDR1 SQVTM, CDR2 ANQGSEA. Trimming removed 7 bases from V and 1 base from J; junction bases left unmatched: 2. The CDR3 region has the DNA TGCAGCGGCACTAGCGGCCAAGAGACCCAGTACTTC. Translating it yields CSGTSGQETQYF.

The CDR3 sequence is CAISEQDEQFF. CDR3 coding DNA: TGTGCCATCAGTGAGCAGGATGAGCAGTTCTTC. V is TRBV10-3 and J is TRBJ2-1, with unresolved D. V dropped 2 bases and J dropped 8 bases, with 4 bases sitting between them. Germline loops: CDR1 ENHRY, CDR2 SYGVKD. There are 11 residues in the CDR3.

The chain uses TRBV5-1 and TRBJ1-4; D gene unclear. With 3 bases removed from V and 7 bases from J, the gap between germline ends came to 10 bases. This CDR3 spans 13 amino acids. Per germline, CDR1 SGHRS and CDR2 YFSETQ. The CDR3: CASSSGEREKLFF. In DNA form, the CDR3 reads TGCGCCAGCAGCTCTGGGGAGCGTGAAAAACTGTTTTTT. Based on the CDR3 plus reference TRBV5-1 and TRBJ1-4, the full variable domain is KAGVTQTPRYLIKTRGQQVTLSCSPISGHRSVSWYQQTPGQGLQFLFEYFSETQRNKGNFPGRFSGRQFSNSRSEMNVSTLELGDSALYLCASSSGEREKLFFGSGTQLSVL.